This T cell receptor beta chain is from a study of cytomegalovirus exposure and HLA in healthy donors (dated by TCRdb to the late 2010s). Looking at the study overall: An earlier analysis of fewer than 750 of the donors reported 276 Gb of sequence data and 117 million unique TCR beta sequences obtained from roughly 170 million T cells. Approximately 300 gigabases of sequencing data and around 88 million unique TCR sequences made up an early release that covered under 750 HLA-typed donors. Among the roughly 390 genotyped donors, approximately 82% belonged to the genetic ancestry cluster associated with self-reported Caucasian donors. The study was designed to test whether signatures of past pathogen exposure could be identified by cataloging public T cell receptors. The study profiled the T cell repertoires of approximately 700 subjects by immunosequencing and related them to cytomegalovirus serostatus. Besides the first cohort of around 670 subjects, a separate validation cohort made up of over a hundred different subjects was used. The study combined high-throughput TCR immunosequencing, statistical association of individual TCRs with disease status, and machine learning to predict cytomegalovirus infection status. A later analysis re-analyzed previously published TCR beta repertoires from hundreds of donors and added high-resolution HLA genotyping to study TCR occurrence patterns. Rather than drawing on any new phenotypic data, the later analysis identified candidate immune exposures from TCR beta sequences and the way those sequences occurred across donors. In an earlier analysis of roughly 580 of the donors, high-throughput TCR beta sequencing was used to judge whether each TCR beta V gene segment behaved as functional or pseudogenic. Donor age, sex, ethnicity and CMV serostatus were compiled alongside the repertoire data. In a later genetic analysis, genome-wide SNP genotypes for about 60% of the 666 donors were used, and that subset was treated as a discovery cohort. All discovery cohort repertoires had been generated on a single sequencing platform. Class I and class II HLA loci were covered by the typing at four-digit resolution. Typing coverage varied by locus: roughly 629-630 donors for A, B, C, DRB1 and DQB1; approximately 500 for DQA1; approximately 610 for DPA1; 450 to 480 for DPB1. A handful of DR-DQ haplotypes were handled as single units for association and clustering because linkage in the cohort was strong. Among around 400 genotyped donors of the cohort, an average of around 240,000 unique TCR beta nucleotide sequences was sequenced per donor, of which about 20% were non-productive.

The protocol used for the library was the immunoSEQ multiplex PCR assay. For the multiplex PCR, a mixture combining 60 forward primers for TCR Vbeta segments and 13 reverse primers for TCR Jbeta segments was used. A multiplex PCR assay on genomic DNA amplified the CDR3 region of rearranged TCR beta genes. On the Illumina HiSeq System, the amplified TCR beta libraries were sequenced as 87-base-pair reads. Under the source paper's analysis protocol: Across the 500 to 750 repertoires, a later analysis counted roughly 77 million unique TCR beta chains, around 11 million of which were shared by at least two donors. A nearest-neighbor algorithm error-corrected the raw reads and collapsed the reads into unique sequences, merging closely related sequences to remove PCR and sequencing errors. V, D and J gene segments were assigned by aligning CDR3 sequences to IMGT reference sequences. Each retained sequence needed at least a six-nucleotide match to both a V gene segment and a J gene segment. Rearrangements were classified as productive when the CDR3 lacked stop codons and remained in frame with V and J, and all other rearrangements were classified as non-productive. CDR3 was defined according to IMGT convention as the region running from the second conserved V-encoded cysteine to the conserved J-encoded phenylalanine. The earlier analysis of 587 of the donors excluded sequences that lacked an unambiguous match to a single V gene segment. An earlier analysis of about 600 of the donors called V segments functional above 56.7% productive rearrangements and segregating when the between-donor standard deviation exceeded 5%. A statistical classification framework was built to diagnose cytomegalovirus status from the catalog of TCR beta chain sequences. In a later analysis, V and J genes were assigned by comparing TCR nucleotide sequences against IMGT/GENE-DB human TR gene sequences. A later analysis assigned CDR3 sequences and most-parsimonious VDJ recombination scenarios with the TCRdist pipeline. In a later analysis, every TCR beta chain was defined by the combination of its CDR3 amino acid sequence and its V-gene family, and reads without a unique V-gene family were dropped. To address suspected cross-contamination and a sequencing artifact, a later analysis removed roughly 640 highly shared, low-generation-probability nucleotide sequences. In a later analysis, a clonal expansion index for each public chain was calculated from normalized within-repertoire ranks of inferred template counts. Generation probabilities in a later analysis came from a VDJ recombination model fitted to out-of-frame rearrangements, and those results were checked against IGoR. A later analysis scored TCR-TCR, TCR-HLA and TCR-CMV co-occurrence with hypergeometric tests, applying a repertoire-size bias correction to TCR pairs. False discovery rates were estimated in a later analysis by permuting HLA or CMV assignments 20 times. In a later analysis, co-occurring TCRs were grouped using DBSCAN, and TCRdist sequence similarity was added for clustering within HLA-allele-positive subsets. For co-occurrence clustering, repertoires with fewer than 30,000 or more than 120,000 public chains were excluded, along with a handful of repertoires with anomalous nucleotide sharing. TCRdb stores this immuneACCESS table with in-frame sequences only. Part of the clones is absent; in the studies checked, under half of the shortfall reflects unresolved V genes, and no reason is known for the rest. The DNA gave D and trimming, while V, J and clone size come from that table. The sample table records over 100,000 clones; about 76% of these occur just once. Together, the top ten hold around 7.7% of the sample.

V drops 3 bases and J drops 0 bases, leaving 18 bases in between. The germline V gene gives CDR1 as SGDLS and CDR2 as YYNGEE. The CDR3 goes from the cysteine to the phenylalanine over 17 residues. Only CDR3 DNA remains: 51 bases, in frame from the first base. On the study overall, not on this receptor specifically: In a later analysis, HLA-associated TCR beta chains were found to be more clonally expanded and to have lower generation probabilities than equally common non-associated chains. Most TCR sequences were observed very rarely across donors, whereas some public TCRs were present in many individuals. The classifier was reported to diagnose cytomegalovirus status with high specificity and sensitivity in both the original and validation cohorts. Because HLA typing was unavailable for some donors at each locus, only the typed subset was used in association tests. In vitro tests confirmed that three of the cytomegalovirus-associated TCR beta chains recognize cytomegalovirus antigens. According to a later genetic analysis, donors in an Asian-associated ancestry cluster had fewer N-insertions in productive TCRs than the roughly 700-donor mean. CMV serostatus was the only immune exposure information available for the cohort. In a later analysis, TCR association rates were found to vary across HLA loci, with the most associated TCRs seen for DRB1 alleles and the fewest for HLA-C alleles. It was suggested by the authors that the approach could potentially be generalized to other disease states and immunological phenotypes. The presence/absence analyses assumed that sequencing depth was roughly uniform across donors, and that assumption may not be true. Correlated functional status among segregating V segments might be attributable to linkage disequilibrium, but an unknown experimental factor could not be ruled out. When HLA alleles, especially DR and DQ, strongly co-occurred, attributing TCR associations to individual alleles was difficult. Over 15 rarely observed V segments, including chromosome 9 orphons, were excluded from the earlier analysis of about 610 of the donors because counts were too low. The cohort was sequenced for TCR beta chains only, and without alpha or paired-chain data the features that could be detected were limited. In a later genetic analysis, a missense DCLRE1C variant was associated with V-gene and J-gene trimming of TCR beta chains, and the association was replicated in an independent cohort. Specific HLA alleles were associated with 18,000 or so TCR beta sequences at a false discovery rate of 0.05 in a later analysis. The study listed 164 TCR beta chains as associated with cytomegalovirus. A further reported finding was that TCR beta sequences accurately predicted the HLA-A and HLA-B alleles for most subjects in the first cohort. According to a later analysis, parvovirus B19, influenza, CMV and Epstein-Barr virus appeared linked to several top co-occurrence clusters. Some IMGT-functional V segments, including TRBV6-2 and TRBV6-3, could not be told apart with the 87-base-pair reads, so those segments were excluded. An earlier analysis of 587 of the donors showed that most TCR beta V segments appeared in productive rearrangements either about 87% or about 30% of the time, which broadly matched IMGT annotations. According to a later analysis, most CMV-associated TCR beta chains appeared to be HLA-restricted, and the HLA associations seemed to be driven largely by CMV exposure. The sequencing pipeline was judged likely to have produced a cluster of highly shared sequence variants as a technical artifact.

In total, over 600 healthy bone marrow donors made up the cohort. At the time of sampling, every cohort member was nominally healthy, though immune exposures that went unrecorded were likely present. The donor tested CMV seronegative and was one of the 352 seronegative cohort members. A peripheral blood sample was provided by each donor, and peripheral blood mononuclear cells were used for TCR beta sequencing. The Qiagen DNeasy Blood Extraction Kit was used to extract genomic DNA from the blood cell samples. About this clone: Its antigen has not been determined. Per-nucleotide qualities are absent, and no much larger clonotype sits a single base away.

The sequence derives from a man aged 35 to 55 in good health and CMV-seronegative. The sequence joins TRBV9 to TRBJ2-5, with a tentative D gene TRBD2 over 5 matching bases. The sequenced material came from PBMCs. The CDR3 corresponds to CASSGTVVGNNQETQYF. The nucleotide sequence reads TGTGCCAGCAGCGGGACTGTAGTAGGGAACAACCAAGAGACCCAGTACTTC.